This T cell receptor (beta chain) was identified in a study of blood T cell repertoires in COVID-19. Study context: From T cells, B-cell-depleted T cells, or PBMCs came the material, which was cDNA or gDNA.

Assay: immunoSEQ multiplex PCR; the TCRdb copy retains only in-frame clones and omits some. This sample has fewer than 200,000 clones, with about 80% found just once. The CDR3 is made up of 16 amino acids. Looked up from germline, CDR1 is SGHVS and CDR2 is FNYEAQ. The V segment lost 1 base and the J segment 4 bases; nucleotides outside the gene matches: 4. The sequenced sample was peripheral blood. The chain links TRBV7-6 to TRBJ2-2, with 9 bases that match TRBD2. This TCR derives from a woman older than 75 with acute or convalescent COVID-19. CDR3 region: CASSLEVSGSTGELFF. The CDR3 coding sequence is TGTGCCAGCAGCTTAGAGGTTAGCGGGAGCACCGGGGAGCTGTTTTTT.